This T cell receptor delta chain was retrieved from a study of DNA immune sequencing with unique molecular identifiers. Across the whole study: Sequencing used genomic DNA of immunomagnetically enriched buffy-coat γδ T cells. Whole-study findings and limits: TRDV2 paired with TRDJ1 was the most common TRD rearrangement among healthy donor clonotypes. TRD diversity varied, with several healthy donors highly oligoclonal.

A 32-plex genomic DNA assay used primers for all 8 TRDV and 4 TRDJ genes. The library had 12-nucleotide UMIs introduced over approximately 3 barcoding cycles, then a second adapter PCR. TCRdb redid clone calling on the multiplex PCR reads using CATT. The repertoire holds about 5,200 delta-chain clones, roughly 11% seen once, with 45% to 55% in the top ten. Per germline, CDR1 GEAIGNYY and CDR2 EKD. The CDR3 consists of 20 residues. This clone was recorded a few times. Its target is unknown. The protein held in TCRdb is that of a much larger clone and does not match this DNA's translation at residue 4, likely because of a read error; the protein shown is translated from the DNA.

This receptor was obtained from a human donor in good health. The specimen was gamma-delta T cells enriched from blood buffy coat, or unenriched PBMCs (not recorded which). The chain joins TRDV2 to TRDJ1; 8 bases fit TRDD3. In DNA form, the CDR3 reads TGTGCCTGTTACACCCTGAGGGTTTCTGGGGGACACGAGTACACCGATAAACTCATCTTT. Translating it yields CACYTLRVSGGHEYTDKLIF.